This record concerns one T cell receptor (beta chain) sequence. The antigen is unknown. The data stem from a study of shared clonotypes between healthy human individuals. Study details: Three plates each covered CD4 naive and memory; CD8 naive two, CD8 memory one. Notes on the study in general: Among four donors, 4.5% to 5.5% of naive CD4 clonotypes were found in common. Memory subsets had estimated richness that was generally smaller than that of naive subsets.

Assay: immunoSEQ multiplex PCR; the TCRdb copy retains only in-frame clones and omits some. The table includes roughly 2.1 million clones, roughly 91% detected once. Only CD45RO-negative cells positively selected for CCR7 counted as naive CD8 cells, so terminally differentiated effector memory CD45RA+ cells were excluded. The clonotype was recovered from a man aged 18-30 years in good health. Some clones in this sample may be carry-over from other donors' samples. Source material: naive CD8+ T cells from PBMCs.

This chain's CDR3 is CASSLGLAGGGYTDTQYF. The CDR3 DNA sequence: TGTGCCAGCAGCCTCGGACTAGCGGGAGGGGGATACACAGATACGCAGTATTTT. The V call is TRBV11-2, the J call TRBJ2-3; 15 bases align to TRBD2. The CDR3 length is 18 residues. The germline gives CDR1 SGHAT, CDR2 FQNNGV. The V and J ends lost 5 bases and 2 bases, in that order; junction bases with no gene match: 8.